This TCR beta chain came from a study of shared clonotypes between healthy human individuals. Each sample came from a Caucasian adult donor living in Nashville, Tennessee. Study-wide findings and caveats: The authors expected sequencing depth to affect clonotype sharing among donors.

Turning to this clone: Antigen: not known.

Assay: immunoSEQ multiplex PCR; the TCRdb copy retains only in-frame clones and omits some. The repertoire holds about 2.4 million clones, with 80% to 95% as singletons. Germline CDR1 KGHSH, CDR2 LQKENI. This CDR3 spans 15 amino acids. Trimming removed 3 bases from V and 5 bases from J; junction bases left unmatched: 7. The chain uses TRBV18 and TRBJ1-3; 7 bases are a match to TRBD1. The sequence was obtained from a man in his late teens or twenties in good health. Some clones in this sample may be carry-over from other donors' samples. Material: naive CD4+ T cells from PBMCs. The subset is: CD45RA+ positively selected. The CDR3 DNA is TGTGCCAGCTCACCCGGGACAGTATACAGAAACACCATATATTTT. Its protein product is CASSPGTVYRNTIYF.